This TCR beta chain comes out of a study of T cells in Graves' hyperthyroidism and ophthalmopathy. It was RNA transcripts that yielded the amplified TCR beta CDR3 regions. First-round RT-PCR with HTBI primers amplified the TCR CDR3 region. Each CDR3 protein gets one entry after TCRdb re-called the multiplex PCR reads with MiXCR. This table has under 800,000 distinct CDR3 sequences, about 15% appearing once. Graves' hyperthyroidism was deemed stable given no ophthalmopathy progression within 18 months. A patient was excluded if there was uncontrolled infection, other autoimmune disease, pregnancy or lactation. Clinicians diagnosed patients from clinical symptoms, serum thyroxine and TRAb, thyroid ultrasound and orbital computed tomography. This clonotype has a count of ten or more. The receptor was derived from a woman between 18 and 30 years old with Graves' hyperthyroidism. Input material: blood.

Here the CDR3 DNA reads TGTGCCAGCAGTTTAGGGCAGGGTGGCAATCAGCCCCAGCATTTT. It is translated as CASSLGQGGNQPQHF. The chain employs TRBV28 and TRBJ1-5; D perhaps matches TRBD1 (5 bases). Germline V gene lookup returns CDR1 MDHEN and CDR2 SYDVKM. Trimming pared 2 bases from V and 2 bases from J, leaving 10 bases between. The CDR3 covers 15 residues. Filled out from reference TRBV28 and TRBJ1-5, the complete variable domain reads DVKVTQSSRYLVKRTGEKVFLECVQDMDHENMFWYRQDPGLGLRLIYFSYDVKMKEKGDIPEGYSVSREKKERFSLILESASTNQTSMYLCASSLGQGGNQPQHFGDGTRLSIL.